The rows below give T cell receptor beta chains drawn from one sample of a study of CD8+CD57+ T cells in acquired aplastic anemia. One entry per CDR3 protein, called by TCRdb with MiXCR from the reads. The sample gives more than 150,000 distinct CDR3 sequences, under 50% of which show up once; about 1.8% is in the top ten. The specimen was sorted CD4+, CD8+, or CD8+CD57+ T cells (not recorded which) from PBMCs. Receptor source: a human donor with aplastic anemia. Both conserved end residues are part of each CDR3. Fields, in order: CDR3 length, clone size, D gene, V gene, J gene, CDR3 protein, CDR3 DNA. A D gene is named only where the DNA matches it firmly. Clone size is not always given. Where it is, it says once, few, many or a class for expanded clones.

cdr3_length: 15
clone_size: many
d_call: -
v_call: TRBV20-1
j_call: TRBJ2-3
cdr3_aa: CSARDLGRPADTQYF
cdr3_nt: TGCAGTGCTAGAGATCTCGGGCGGCCCGCAGATACGCAGTATTTT

cdr3_length: 19
clone_size: -
d_call: TRBD2
v_call: TRBV2
j_call: TRBJ2-3
cdr3_aa: CASSGGLAGSSASTDTQYF
cdr3_nt: TGTGCCAGCAGTGGCGGCCTAGCGGGGTCTAGTGCTAGCACAGATACGCAGTATTTT

cdr3_length: 14
clone_size: -
d_call: -
v_call: TRBV7-8
j_call: TRBJ1-5
cdr3_aa: CASSLGGVGEPQHF
cdr3_nt: TGTGCCAGCAGCTTAGGCGGGGTAGGGGAGCCCCAGCATTTT

cdr3_length: 13
clone_size: few
d_call: -
v_call: TRBV7-7
j_call: TRBJ1-1
cdr3_aa: CASSPDSNTEAFF
cdr3_nt: TGTGCCAGCAGTCCCGACTCGAACACTGAAGCTTTCTTT

cdr3_length: 10
clone_size: many
d_call: -
v_call: TRBV12-3/TRBV12-4
j_call: TRBJ1-1
cdr3_aa: CASSLVGAFF
cdr3_nt: TGTGCCAGCAGTTTAGTTGGAGCTTTCTTT

cdr3_length: 18
clone_size: -
d_call: -
v_call: TRBV20-1
j_call: TRBJ1-2
cdr3_aa: CSARDHSTGYLGGGGYTF
cdr3_nt: TGCAGTGCTAGAGATCATAGCACAGGATATTTAGGGGGAGGTGGCTACACCTTC

cdr3_length: 15
clone_size: -
d_call: -
v_call: TRBV5-5
j_call: TRBJ2-2
cdr3_aa: CASSLKGIGSGELFF
cdr3_nt: TGTGCCAGCAGCTTGAAGGGCATTGGGTCCGGGGAGCTGTTTTTT

cdr3_length: 13
clone_size: -
d_call: -
v_call: TRBV27
j_call: TRBJ2-3
cdr3_aa: CASRGLGTDTQYF
cdr3_nt: TGTGCCAGCAGGGGACTTGGCACAGATACGCAGTATTTT

cdr3_length: 17
clone_size: many
d_call: -
v_call: TRBV4-2
j_call: TRBJ1-6
cdr3_aa: CASTNERGAQGNSPLHF
cdr3_nt: TGTGCCAGCACCAATGAACGAGGGGCGCAGGGTAATTCACCCCTCCACTTT

cdr3_length: 14
clone_size: -
d_call: -
v_call: TRBV6-1
j_call: TRBJ2-7
cdr3_aa: CASSEEGGQYEQYF
cdr3_nt: TGTGCCAGCAGTGAAGAGGGAGGACAATACGAGCAGTACTTC

cdr3_length: 15
clone_size: -
d_call: TRBD1
v_call: TRBV2
j_call: TRBJ2-2
cdr3_aa: CASSRTGANTGELFF
cdr3_nt: TGTGCCAGCAGCCGGACAGGGGCGAACACCGGGGAGCTGTTTTTT

cdr3_length: 15
clone_size: -
d_call: -
v_call: TRBV25-1
j_call: TRBJ2-7
cdr3_aa: CASSARPVAGNEQYF
cdr3_nt: TGTGCCAGCAGTGCTAGGCCAGTAGCTGGGAACGAGCAGTACTTC

cdr3_length: 11
clone_size: few
d_call: -
v_call: TRBV7-3
j_call: TRBJ2-1
cdr3_aa: CASSPHNEQFF
cdr3_nt: TGTGCCAGCAGCCCGCACAATGAGCAGTTCTTC

cdr3_length: 20
clone_size: many
d_call: TRBD1
v_call: TRBV11-1
j_call: TRBJ1-1
cdr3_aa: CASSAPLVNGFGQENTEAFF
cdr3_nt: TGTGCCAGCAGCGCGCCTTTGGTAAACGGGTTCGGACAGGAGAACACTGAAGCTTTCTTT

cdr3_length: 15
clone_size: few
d_call: TRBD2
v_call: TRBV7-2
j_call: TRBJ2-1
cdr3_aa: CASSFAAGAGNEQFF
cdr3_nt: TGTGCCAGCAGCTTTGCGGCGGGAGCAGGCAATGAGCAGTTCTTC

cdr3_length: 11
clone_size: many
d_call: TRBD1
v_call: TRBV3-1
j_call: TRBJ1-4
cdr3_aa: CASGTGARVFF
cdr3_nt: TGTGCCAGCGGGACAGGAGCTAGAGTGTTTTTT

cdr3_length: 11
clone_size: once
d_call: -
v_call: TRBV5-1
j_call: TRBJ2-7
cdr3_aa: CASSRSDEQYF
cdr3_nt: TGCGCCAGCAGCCGGAGTGACGAGCAGTACTTC

cdr3_length: 17
clone_size: -
d_call: -
v_call: TRBV5-1
j_call: TRBJ2-1
cdr3_aa: CASRSGTGSTSYNEQFF
cdr3_nt: TGCGCCAGCAGGAGCGGAACAGGCTCTACCTCCTACAATGAGCAGTTCTTC

cdr3_length: 14
clone_size: -
d_call: -
v_call: TRBV14
j_call: TRBJ1-3
cdr3_aa: CASTETGSGNTIYF
cdr3_nt: TGTGCCAGCACCGAAACCGGCTCTGGAAACACCATATATTTT

cdr3_length: 11
clone_size: many
d_call: -
v_call: TRBV19
j_call: TRBJ2-7
cdr3_aa: CASSSAYEQYF
cdr3_nt: TGTGCCAGTAGTAGCGCGTACGAGCAGTACTTC

cdr3_length: 12
clone_size: many
d_call: -
v_call: TRBV19
j_call: TRBJ1-1
cdr3_aa: CASSQGNTEAFF
cdr3_nt: TGTGCCAGTAGTCAGGGGAACACTGAAGCTTTCTTT

cdr3_length: 14
clone_size: few
d_call: -
v_call: TRBV7-6
j_call: TRBJ1-6
cdr3_aa: CASSTQGYNSPLHF
cdr3_nt: TGTGCCAGCAGCACCCAGGGATATAATTCACCCCTCCACTTT

cdr3_length: 13
clone_size: few
d_call: -
v_call: TRBV20-1
j_call: TRBJ2-7
cdr3_aa: CSARSDSSYEQYF
cdr3_nt: TGCAGTGCTAGGTCCGACAGCTCCTACGAGCAGTACTTC

cdr3_length: 15
clone_size: -
d_call: -
v_call: TRBV5-1
j_call: TRBJ1-1
cdr3_aa: CASSLEGWMNTEAFF
cdr3_nt: TGCGCCAGCAGCTTGGAGGGTTGGATGAACACTGAAGCTTTCTTT

cdr3_length: 12
clone_size: -
d_call: -
v_call: TRBV4-2
j_call: TRBJ2-3
cdr3_aa: CASSENTDTQYF
cdr3_nt: TGTGCCAGCAGCGAGAACACAGATACGCAGTATTTT